A single sample gave rise to the 17 T cell receptor beta chains below, sequenced in a study of Graves' ophthalmopathy and Graves' hyperthyroidism. The sequenced template was RNA, covering the TCR beta CDR3 region. RT-PCR in the first round used HTBI primers; a second-round multiplex PCR followed. TCRdb recomputed calls from the multiplex PCR reads with MiXCR, one row per CDR3 protein. This table has about 480,000 distinct CDR3 sequences, approximately 14% appearing once. The sample consisted of blood. These receptors all stem from a woman younger than 45 with Graves' ophthalmopathy.

This clonotype was seen repeatedly, ten times or more. The chain uses TRBV6-2 or TRBV6-3 and TRBJ2-2; D could derive from TRBD1 or TRBD2 (5 bases each). V lost 6 bases, J lost 3 bases, and 14 bases lay in between. The CDR3 has 15 residues. Germline CDR1 MNHEY, CDR2 SVGEGT. This CDR3 is CASREALGDTGELFF. CDR3 nucleotide sequence: TGTGCCAGCAGAGAGGCGCTGGGGGACACCGGGGAGCTGTTTTTT.

This clonotype has at least ten counts. The chain joins TRBV6-1 to TRBJ1-2; the D is unclear. Looked up from germline, CDR1 is MNHNS and CDR2 is SASEGT. The CDR3 runs to 16 residues. The ends were cut back, 9 bases at V and 0 bases at J, with 20 bases in the middle. Here the CDR3 reads CASVFMRGSANYGYTF. The CDR3 nucleotides are TGTGCCAGTGTTTTCATGCGGGGTTCGGCTAACTATGGCTACACCTTC.

This clonotype has just a few counts. With a much larger clone just one base away, this may be a read error. The V call is TRBV19, the J call TRBJ1-1, with a tentative D call TRBD1 (5 bases). Germline V gene lookup returns CDR1 LNHDA and CDR2 SQIVND (reference sequence). CDR3 size: 12 residues. The CDR3 is CASSPRAGGACF. CDR3 DNA sequence: TGTGCCAGTAGTCCCAGGGCCGGAGGGGCTTGCTTT. Combining the CDR3 with reference TRBV19 and TRBJ1-1 gives the whole variable domain DGGITQSPKYLFRKEGQNVTLSCEQNLNHDAMYWYRQDPGQGLRLIYYSQIVNDFQKGDIAEGYSVSREKKESFPLTVTSAQKNPTAFYLCASSPRAGGACFGQGTRLTVV.

This clonotype was recorded at least ten times. The chain links TRBV3-1 to TRBJ1-6; no definite D call. CDR3 size: 15 residues. Germline assignment: CDR1 LGHDT and CDR2 YNNKEL (reference sequence). Trimming left V 0 bases short and J 7 bases short, with 10 bases between. Here the CDR3 DNA reads TGTGCCAGCAGCCAAGATTTTGAGGGAAATTCACCCCTCCACTTT. Its translation: CASSQDFEGNSPLHF.

This clonotype was observed many times. The CDR3 reads CASFSGQGNYQPQHF. CDR3 nucleotide sequence: TGTGCCAGCTTCTCCGGACAGGGGAATTATCAGCCCCAGCATTTT. The gene calls are TRBV28 and TRBJ1-5, with 9 bases matching TRBD1. V gave up 8 bases and J gave up 5 bases; unmatched junction bases: 10. The length of the CDR3 is 15 residues. CDR1 is MDHEN and CDR2 is SYDVKM in the germline V gene.

The chain links TRBV6-5 to TRBJ1-1; no clear D gene. Looked up from germline, CDR1 is MNHEY and CDR2 is SVGAGI. Trimming took 2 bases from V and 2 from J, leaving 9 bases between them. This CDR3 has 14 residues. This chain's CDR3 is CASSYEGSNTEAFF. DNA for the CDR3: TGTGCCAGCAGTTACGAGGGTTCAAACACTGAAGCTTTCTTT.

This clonotype was detected many times. J is TRBJ1-3 and V is TRBV28, with D maybe TRBD1 (5 bases). Germline V gives CDR1 MDHEN, CDR2 SYDVKM. The CDR3 loop spans 13 amino acids. The V gene lost 7 bases and the J gene lost 1 base, with 8 bases spanning the gap. The CDR3 coding sequence is TGTGCCAGCACCCAGGGTTCTGGAAACACCATATATTTT. Amino acids: CASTQGSGNTIYF. The variable domain in full, with the rest retrieved from reference TRBV28 and TRBJ1-3, is DVKVTQSSRYLVKRTGEKVFLECVQDMDHENMFWYRQDPGLGLRLIYFSYDVKMKEKGDIPEGYSVSREKKERFSLILESASTNQTSMYLCASTQGSGNTIYFGEGSWLTVV.

This clonotype was seen repeatedly, ten times or more. The V call is TRBV28, the J call TRBJ2-2; D not certain. With 5 bases removed from V and 1 base from J, the gap between germline ends came to 8 bases. Germline lookup yields CDR1 MDHEN and CDR2 SYDVKM. This CDR3 region has 14 residues. The CDR3 sequence: CASSPSGNTGELFF. DNA for the CDR3: TGTGCCAGCAGTCCCTCAGGGAACACCGGGGAGCTGTTTTTT.

The sample holds many counts of this clonotype. The chain is built from TRBV11-2 and TRBJ2-5; D is perhaps TRBD1 (5 bases). Germline V gene data show CDR1 as SGHAT and CDR2 as FQNNGV. CDR3 length equals 14 residues. The ends were cut back, 6 bases at V and 1 base at J, with 12 bases in the middle. The CDR3 DNA reads as TGTGCCAGCAGACTACAGGAGATCCAAGAGACCCAGTACTTC. This sequence encodes CASRLQEIQETQYF.

This clonotype was counted ten times or more. This sequence joins TRBV2 and TRBJ2-2; weak D call: TRBD2 (6 bases). The CDR3 consists of 12 residues. Germline CDR1 is SNHLY and CDR2 is FYNNEI. Trimming removed 6 bases from V and 7 bases from J, with 9 bases in between. Here the CDR3 DNA reads TGTGCCAGCAGAGTCGGGGGCGGGGAGCTGTTTTTT. It codes for CASRVGGGELFF.

In this sample, this clonotype turned up many times. J is TRBJ1-2 and V is TRBV15; the D gene is possibly TRBD1 (6 bases). The germline gives CDR1 LNHNV, CDR2 YYDKDF (reference sequence). V was trimmed by 9 bases and J by 8 bases, leaving 28 bases between them. The CDR3 covers 16 residues. The CDR3 protein is CATVNAKQGYRWGYTF. The CDR3 DNA is TGTGCCACGGTTAATGCGAAACAGGGATATCGGTGGGGCTACACCTTC.

This clonotype was recorded many times. The rearrangement uses TRBV20-1 and TRBJ1-5, with D possibly TRBD1 on 5 matching bases. V dropped 6 bases and J dropped 7 bases, with 16 bases sitting between them. From germline, CDR1 is DFQATT and CDR2 SNEGSKA (reference sequence). The CDR3 consists of 13 residues. The CDR3 DNA sequence: TGCAGTGCGCAGCAAGGGGAATACCAGCCCCAGCATTTT. This sequence encodes CSAQQGEYQPQHF.

This clonotype came up many times. This rearrangement joins TRBV28 to TRBJ1-1; D possibly corresponds to TRBD1 (6 bases). From germline, CDR1 is MDHEN and CDR2 SYDVKM. V shed 5 bases and J shed 5 bases, with 18 bases lying between them. The CDR3 runs to 15 residues. The DNA of the CDR3 is TGTGCCAGCAGTACCACAGGGCGCAGGGATACTGAAGCTTTCTTT. Translating gives CASSTTGRRDTEAFF.

This clonotype occurred many times. The rearrangement uses TRBV30 and TRBJ1-2; no clear D gene. With 5 bases removed from V and 6 bases from J, the gap between germline ends came to 16 bases. Germline V lookup: CDR1 GTSNPN, CDR2 SVGIG (reference sequence). There are 13 residues in the CDR3. Here the CDR3 reads CAWGARGGNGYTF. In DNA form, the CDR3 reads TGTGCCTGGGGTGCTCGGGGAGGGAATGGCTACACCTTC.

This clonotype was recorded at least ten times. The chain combines TRBV12-3 or TRBV12-4 with TRBJ2-5; no firm D call. This CDR3 has 14 amino acids. V shed 5 bases and J shed 2 bases, with 12 bases lying between them. The CDR3 protein is CASSRRRNQETQYF. In DNA form, the CDR3 reads TGTGCCAGCAGTCGCCGGCGGAATCAAGAGACCCAGTACTTC.

Many counts were recorded for this clonotype. V is TRBV28 and J is TRBJ1-5; possible D gene TRBD1, 5 bases. V gave up 6 bases and J gave up 0 bases, with 18 bases separating them. The CDR3 runs to 17 residues. CDR1 and CDR2 from the germline V gene are MDHEN and SYDVKM. The CDR3 here is CASSWGFVVGSNQPQHF. The CDR3 nucleotides are TGTGCCAGCAGCTGGGGGTTCGTCGTTGGTAGCAATCAGCCCCAGCATTTT.

Concerning this clonotype itself: Given a much more abundant clone one base away, this may be a read error. The CDR3 loop is CAISESWATEACF. The CDR3 region has the DNA TGTGCCATCAGTGAGTCCTGGGCGACTGAAGCTTGCTTT. The chain links TRBV10-3 to TRBJ1-1, with D hard to call. The CDR3 length is 13 residues. Germline CDR1 is ENHRY and CDR2 is SYGVKD.